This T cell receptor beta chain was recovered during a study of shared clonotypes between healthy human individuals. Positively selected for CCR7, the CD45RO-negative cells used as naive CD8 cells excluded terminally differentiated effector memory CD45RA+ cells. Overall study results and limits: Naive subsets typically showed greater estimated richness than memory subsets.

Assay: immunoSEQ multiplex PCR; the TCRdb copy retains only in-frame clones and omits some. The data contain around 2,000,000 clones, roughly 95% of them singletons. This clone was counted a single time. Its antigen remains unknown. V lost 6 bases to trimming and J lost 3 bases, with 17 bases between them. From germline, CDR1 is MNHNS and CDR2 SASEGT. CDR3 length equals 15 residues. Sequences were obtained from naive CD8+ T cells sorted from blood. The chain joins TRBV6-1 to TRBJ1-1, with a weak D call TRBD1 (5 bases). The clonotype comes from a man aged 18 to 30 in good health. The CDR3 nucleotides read TGTGCCAGCAGCCTAACGGCAGGGCCCGACACTGAAGCTTTCTTT. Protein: CASSLTAGPDTEAFF.